This TCR beta chain was sequenced for a study of blood T cell repertoires in COVID-19. Across the whole study: The samples span acute and convalescent COVID-19 from the United States, Italy and Spain.

V dropped 6 bases and J dropped 3; count of bases not matched to a gene: 12. Looked up from germline, CDR1 is SNHLY and CDR2 is FYNNEI. This CDR3 comprises 18 residues. Repertoires were generated with immunoSEQ multiplex PCR, while TCRdb's copy carries only in-frame clones and drops some. The data contain about 190,000 clones, about nine tenths of them singletons. The sample consisted of peripheral blood. The V call is TRBV2, the J call TRBJ2-5; 14 bases map to TRBD2. This receptor was obtained from a man between 18 and 35 years old with active or convalescent COVID-19. The CDR3 region is CASSPTSGGEQRKETQYF. In DNA, the CDR3 is TGTGCCAGCAGCCCGACTAGCGGGGGGGAACAGAGAAAAGAGACCCAGTACTTC.